This T cell receptor (beta chain) derives from a study of spatial heterogeneity in lung cancer. The ends lost 3 bases at V and 7 bases at J; junction bases unmatched: 7. The length of the CDR3 is 15 residues. Germline lookup yields CDR1 SGHNT and CDR2 YYREEE (reference sequence). Time point described: sample taken at primary tumor resection. Whole RNA was taken from tumor, nontumor lung or frozen PBMC; it was then sequenced unsorted. TCRdb re-called the 5' RACE reads with MiXCR, one entry per CDR3 protein. The sample includes roughly 79,000 distinct CDR3 sequences, 7.5% to 9.5% of them seen just once.

This receptor was taken from a male donor with early-stage non-small cell lung cancer. Material: PBMCs, obtained at surgery. This chain connects TRBV5-4 to TRBJ1-4; the match to TRBD1 covers 9 bases. The CDR3 DNA reads TGTGCCAGCAGCTCTCCGGGACAGGGCCCTGAAAAACTGTTTTTT. Amino acids: CASSSPGQGPEKLFF.